These T cell receptor beta chains were read from a single sample in a study of spatial heterogeneity in lung cancer. One entry per CDR3 protein results from TCRdb running MiXCR on the 5' RACE reads. The sample carries approximately 14,000 distinct CDR3 sequences, more than 10% recorded once. The material sequenced was PBMCs, taken at surgery. These receptors were taken from a female donor with early-stage non-small cell lung cancer. The CDR3 runs from the conserved cysteine through the conserved F or W. Fields, in order: J gene, V gene, D gene, clone size, CDR3 protein, CDR3 DNA. A D gene is named only where the DNA matches it firmly. Clone size is given for some rows only: seen once, a few or many times, or a class if the clone is expanded.

j_gene: TRBJ2-7
v_gene: TRBV28
d_gene: .
abundance: many
CDR3aa: CASRSDTRDVHF
CDR3nt: TGTGCCAGCAGAAGTGACACCAGGGATGTGCACTTC

j_gene: TRBJ2-3
v_gene: TRBV19
d_gene: .
abundance: many
CDR3aa: CASSMRLAGDTQYF
CDR3nt: TGTGCCAGTAGTATGAGGCTAGCCGGGGATACGCAGTATTTT

j_gene: TRBJ2-5
v_gene: TRBV19
d_gene: .
abundance: many
CDR3aa: CASSFGLAETQYF
CDR3nt: TGTGCCAGTAGTTTCGGACTTGCGGAGACCCAGTACTTC

j_gene: TRBJ2-5
v_gene: TRBV12-3/TRBV12-4
d_gene: .
abundance: many
CDR3aa: CASTERPPGRETQYF
CDR3nt: TGTGCCAGCACCGAACGGCCCCCAGGTCGGGAGACCCAGTACTTC

j_gene: TRBJ2-7
v_gene: TRBV6-5
d_gene: TRBD2
abundance: many
CDR3aa: CASSPLAGGRSSYEQYF
CDR3nt: TGTGCCAGCAGCCCCCTAGCGGGGGGCAGGAGCTCCTACGAGCAGTACTTC

j_gene: TRBJ1-3
v_gene: TRBV18
d_gene: TRBD1
abundance: many
CDR3aa: CASSPNRGDTIYF
CDR3nt: TGTGCCAGCTCGCCTAACAGGGGGGACACCATATATTTT

j_gene: TRBJ2-1
v_gene: TRBV5-6
d_gene: TRBD2
abundance: many
CDR3aa: CASSWTSTHEQFF
CDR3nt: TGTGCCAGCAGCTGGACTAGCACTCATGAGCAGTTCTTC

j_gene: TRBJ2-1
v_gene: TRBV6-2/TRBV6-3
d_gene: TRBD2
abundance: few
CDR3aa: CASSYSPPSGGNNEQFF
CDR3nt: TGTGCCAGCAGTTACTCGCCTCCTAGCGGGGGAAACAATGAGCAGTTCTTC

j_gene: TRBJ1-5
v_gene: TRBV5-5
d_gene: TRBD1
abundance: many
CDR3aa: CASSSGQGFGQPQHF
CDR3nt: TGTGCCAGCAGCTCCGGACAGGGGTTTGGCCAGCCCCAGCATTTT

j_gene: TRBJ2-7
v_gene: TRBV4-1
d_gene: .
abundance: .
CDR3aa: CASSQALGALPYEQYF
CDR3nt: TGCGCCAGCAGCCAAGCATTAGGGGCTCTTCCCTACGAGCAGTACTTC

j_gene: TRBJ2-3
v_gene: TRBV5-5
d_gene: TRBD2
abundance: many
CDR3aa: CASSLLSGGTDTQYF
CDR3nt: TGTGCCAGCAGCTTACTCAGCGGGGGCACAGATACGCAGTATTTT

j_gene: TRBJ2-3
v_gene: TRBV5-1
d_gene: .
abundance: many
CDR3aa: CASSLGGVGDTQYF
CDR3nt: TGCGCCAGCAGCTTGGGCGGCGTTGGAGATACGCAGTATTTT

j_gene: TRBJ1-1
v_gene: TRBV7-2
d_gene: .
abundance: few
CDR3aa: CASSLERNTEAFF
CDR3nt: TGTGCCAGCAGCCTAGAGAGGAACACTGAAGCTTTCTTT

j_gene: TRBJ1-1
v_gene: TRBV10-3
d_gene: TRBD1
abundance: .
CDR3aa: CAISSTGGRTEAFF
CDR3nt: TGTGCCATCAGTAGCACAGGGGGCCGAACTGAAGCTTTCTTT

j_gene: TRBJ1-5
v_gene: TRBV7-3
d_gene: .
abundance: many
CDR3aa: CASSLKGGPNQPQHF
CDR3nt: TGTGCCAGCAGCTTAAAAGGGGGGCCCAATCAGCCCCAGCATTTT